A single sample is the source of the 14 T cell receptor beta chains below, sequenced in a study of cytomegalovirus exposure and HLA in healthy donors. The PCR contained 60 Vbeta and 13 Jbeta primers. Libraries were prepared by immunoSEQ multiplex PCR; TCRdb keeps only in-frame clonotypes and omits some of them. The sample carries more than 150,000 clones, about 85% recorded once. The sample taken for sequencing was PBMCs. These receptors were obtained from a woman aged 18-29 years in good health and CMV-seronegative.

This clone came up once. The CDR3 spells CASSRTGGHTGELFF. Written as DNA, the CDR3 is TGCGCCAGCAGTCGAACAGGGGGACACACCGGGGAGCTGTTTTTT. V is TRBV23-1 and J is TRBJ2-2; 8 bases align to TRBD1. TRBV23-1 is an ORF; its function is uncertain. The CDR3 has 15 amino acids. The V and J ends lost 4 bases and 3 bases, in that order; junction bases with no gene match: 4.

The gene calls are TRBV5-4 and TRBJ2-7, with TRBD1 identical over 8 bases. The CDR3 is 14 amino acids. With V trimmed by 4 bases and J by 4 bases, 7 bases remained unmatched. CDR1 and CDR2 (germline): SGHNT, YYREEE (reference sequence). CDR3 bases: TGTGCCAGCAGCCTCGGACAGGGAGAATACGAGCAGTACTTC. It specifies CASSLGQGEYEQYF.

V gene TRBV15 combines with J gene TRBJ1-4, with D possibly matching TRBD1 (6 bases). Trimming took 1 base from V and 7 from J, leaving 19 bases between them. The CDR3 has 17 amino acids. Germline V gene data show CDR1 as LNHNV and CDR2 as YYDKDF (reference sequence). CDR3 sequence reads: CATSRAPREGVAEKLFF. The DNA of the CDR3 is TGTGCCACCAGCAGAGCCCCGAGGGAGGGGGTCGCTGAAAAACTGTTTTTT.

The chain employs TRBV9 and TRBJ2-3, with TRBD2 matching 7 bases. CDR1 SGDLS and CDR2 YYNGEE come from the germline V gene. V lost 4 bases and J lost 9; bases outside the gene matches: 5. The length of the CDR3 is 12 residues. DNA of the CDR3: TGTGCCAGCAGCCGGACTAGTTACACGCAGTATTTT. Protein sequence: CASSRTSYTQYF.

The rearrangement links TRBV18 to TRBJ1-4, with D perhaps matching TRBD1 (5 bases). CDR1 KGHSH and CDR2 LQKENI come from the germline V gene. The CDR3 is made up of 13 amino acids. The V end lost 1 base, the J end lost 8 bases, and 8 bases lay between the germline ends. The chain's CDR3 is CASSPRQWEKLFF. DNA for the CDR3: TGTGCCAGCTCACCACGACAGTGGGAAAAACTGTTTTTT.

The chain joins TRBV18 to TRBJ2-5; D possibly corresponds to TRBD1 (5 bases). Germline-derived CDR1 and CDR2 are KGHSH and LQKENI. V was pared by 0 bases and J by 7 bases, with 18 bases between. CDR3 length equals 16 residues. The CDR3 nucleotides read TGTGCCAGCTCACCACCAGTGGCAGGGCTAAGGGGGACCCAGTACTTC. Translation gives CASSPPVAGLRGTQYF.

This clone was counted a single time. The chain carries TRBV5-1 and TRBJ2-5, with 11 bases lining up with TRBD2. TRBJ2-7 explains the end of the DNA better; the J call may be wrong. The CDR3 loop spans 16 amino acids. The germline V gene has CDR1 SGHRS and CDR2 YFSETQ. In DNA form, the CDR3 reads TGCGCCAGCAGCGAAGGGACTAGCGGCTCCACCTACGAGCAGTACTTC. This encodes CASSEGTSGSTYEQYF.

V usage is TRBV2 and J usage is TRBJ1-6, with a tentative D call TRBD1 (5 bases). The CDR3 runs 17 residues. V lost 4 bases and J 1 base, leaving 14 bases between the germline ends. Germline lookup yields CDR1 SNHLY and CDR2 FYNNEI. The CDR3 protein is CASSATVLGSYNSPLHF. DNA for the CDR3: TGTGCCAGCAGTGCGACAGTGTTAGGGTCCTATAATTCACCCCTCCACTTT.

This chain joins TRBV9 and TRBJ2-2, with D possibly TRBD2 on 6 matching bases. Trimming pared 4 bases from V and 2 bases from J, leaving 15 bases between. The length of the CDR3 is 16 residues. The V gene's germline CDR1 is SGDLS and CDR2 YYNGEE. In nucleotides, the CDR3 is TGTGCCAGCAGCACTCCAGCGGGCGATAACACCGGGGAGCTGTTTTTT. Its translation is CASSTPAGDNTGELFF. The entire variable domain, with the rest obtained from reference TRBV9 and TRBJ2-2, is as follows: DSGVTQTPKHLITATGQRVTLRCSPRSGDLSVYWYQQSLDQGLQFLIQYYNGEERAKGNILERFSAQQFPDLHSELNLSSLELGDSALYFCASSTPAGDNTGELFFGEGSRLTVL.

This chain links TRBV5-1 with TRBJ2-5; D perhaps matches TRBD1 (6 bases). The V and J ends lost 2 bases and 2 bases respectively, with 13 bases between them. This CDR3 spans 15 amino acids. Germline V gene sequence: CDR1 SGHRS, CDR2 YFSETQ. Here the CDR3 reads CASSFWTAKQETQYF. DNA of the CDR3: TGCGCCAGCAGCTTCTGGACAGCGAAACAAGAGACCCAGTACTTC.

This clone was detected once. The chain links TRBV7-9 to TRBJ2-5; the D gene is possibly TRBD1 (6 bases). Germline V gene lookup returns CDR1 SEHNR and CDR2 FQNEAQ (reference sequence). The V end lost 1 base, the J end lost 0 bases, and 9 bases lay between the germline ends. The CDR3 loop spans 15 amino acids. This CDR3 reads CASSLGGQNQETQYF. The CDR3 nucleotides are TGTGCCAGCAGCTTAGGCGGACAGAACCAAGAGACCCAGTACTTC.

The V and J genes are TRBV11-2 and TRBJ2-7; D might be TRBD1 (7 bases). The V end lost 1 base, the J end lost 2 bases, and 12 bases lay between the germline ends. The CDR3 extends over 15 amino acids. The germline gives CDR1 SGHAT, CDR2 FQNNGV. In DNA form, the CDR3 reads TGTGCCAGCAGCTTAGGTCAGGGGGGCACCTACGAGCAGTACTTC. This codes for CASSLGQGGTYEQYF.

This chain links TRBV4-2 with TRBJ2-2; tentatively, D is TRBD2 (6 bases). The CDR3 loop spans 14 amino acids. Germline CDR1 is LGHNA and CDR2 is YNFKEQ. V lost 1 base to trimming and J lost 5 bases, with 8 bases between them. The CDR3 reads CASSQVRETGELFF. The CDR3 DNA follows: TGTGCCAGCAGCCAAGTTCGGGAGACCGGGGAGCTGTTTTTT.

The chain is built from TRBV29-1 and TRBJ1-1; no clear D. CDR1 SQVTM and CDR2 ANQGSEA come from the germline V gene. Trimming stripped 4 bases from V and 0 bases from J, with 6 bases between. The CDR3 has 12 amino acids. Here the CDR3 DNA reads TGCAGCGTTGTCCGGGTGAACACTGAAGCTTTCTTT. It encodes CSVVRVNTEAFF.